These 9 T cell receptor beta chains originate from one sample sequenced in a study of blood T cell repertoires in COVID-19 (dated by TCRdb to 2018 to 2020). The method was the immunoSEQ multiplex PCR assay. TCRdb took over this immuneACCESS table, retaining in-frame rearrangements with V and J assigned. Such tables are incomplete; in checked studies, under half of the missing clones stem from an unresolved V gene, and the remainder is unexplained. The sample table records roughly 150,000 clones; more than 75% of these occur just once. Jointly, the top ten make up roughly 5.3% of the sample. The sample consisted of peripheral blood. These receptors came from a man aged 18 to 30 with COVID-19, enrolled during active disease.

This chain connects TRBV7-9 to TRBJ2-7, with D tentatively TRBD1 (5 bases). The CDR3 has 15 amino acids. Trimming shortened V by 2 bases and J by 0 bases, and 11 bases separated the two germline ends. Germline V CDR1 and CDR2: SEHNR, FQNEAQ (reference sequence). The DNA of the CDR3 is TGTGCCAGCAGCTTATCGCAGGGATTCTCCTACGAGCAGTACTTC. Translating it yields CASSLSQGFSYEQYF.

The chain couples TRBV9 to TRBJ2-1; 10 nucleotides match TRBD2. The length of the CDR3 is 15 residues. Germline CDR1 SGDLS, CDR2 YYNGEE. With 3 bases clipped from V and 9 bases from J, the junction kept 9 bases outside the gene matches. CDR3 coding DNA: TGTGCCAGCAGCGGACCTAGCGGGAGAGGGAGTGAGCAGTTCTTC. Translating gives CASSGPSGRGSEQFF.

This chain joins TRBV4-1 and TRBJ2-7; 11 bases map to TRBD2. CDR1 is MGHRA, CDR2 YSYEKL, per germline. The V segment lost 0 bases and the J segment 4 bases; nucleotides outside the gene matches: 2. This CDR3 has 15 amino acids. The CDR3 sequence is CASSQELAGVYEQYF. The CDR3 bases are TGCGCCAGCAGCCAAGAACTAGCGGGAGTATACGAGCAGTACTTC.

This clone was observed a single time. V gene TRBV10-3 combines with J gene TRBJ1-1, with 10 bases matching TRBD1. V lost 6 bases and J lost 0; bases outside the gene matches: 10. The length of the CDR3 is 17 residues. In germline, CDR1 is ENHRY, CDR2 SYGVKD. CDR3 in DNA: TGTGCCATCAGGGCCGGGACAGGGGACCCCATGAACACTGAAGCTTTCTTT. Translated, it gives CAIRAGTGDPMNTEAFF.

The CDR3: CASSIFSGANTEAFF. CDR3 DNA sequence: TGTGCCAGCAGTATCTTCAGCGGGGCAAACACTGAAGCTTTCTTT. The chain employs TRBV28 and TRBJ1-1; D is perhaps TRBD1 (5 bases). This CDR3 is built from 15 residues. The germline V and J ends were trimmed by 5 bases and 2 bases, with 15 bases remaining between them. Germline CDR1 MDHEN, CDR2 SYDVKM.

The chain links TRBV15 to TRBJ2-1; no clear D. Trimming pared 0 bases from V and 2 bases from J, leaving 14 bases between. The CDR3 spans 17 residues. Germline-derived CDR1 and CDR2 are LNHNV and YYDKDF (reference sequence). The CDR3 DNA sequence: TGTGCCACCAGCAGAGATCTAACGACTGGAACCTACAATGAGCAGTTCTTC. Translated: CATSRDLTTGTYNEQFF. Supplemented by reference TRBV15 and TRBJ2-1, the full variable domain reads DAMVIQNPRYQVTQFGKPVTLSCSQTLNHNVMYWYQQKSSQAPKLLFHYYDKDFNNEADTPDNFQSRRPNTSFCFLDIRSPGLGDTAMYLCATSRDLTTGTYNEQFFGPGTRLTVL.

The CDR3 loop reads CASSLAGQGAKGETQYF. The CDR3 DNA reads TGTGCCAGCAGCTTGGCGGGACAGGGGGCTAAGGGAGAGACCCAGTACTTC. The chain recombines TRBV5-4 with TRBJ2-5, with 12 positions matching TRBD1. CDR1 is SGHNT and CDR2 is YYREEE in the germline V gene (reference sequence). CDR3 length: 17 amino acids. The V segment lost 0 bases and the J segment 4 bases; nucleotides outside the gene matches: 7.

The chain couples TRBV28 to TRBJ1-1; no reliable D call. Germline CDR1 MDHEN, CDR2 SYDVKM. V lost 3 bases, J lost 4 bases, and 12 bases lay in between. This CDR3 is 14 amino acids long. CDR3 protein: CASSLTPAGTEAFF. The CDR3 DNA reads as TGTGCCAGCAGTTTGACACCGGCGGGCACTGAAGCTTTCTTT.

This clone was found a few times. The junction differs from germline at one of its ends, possibly a read error. The genes are TRBV19 and TRBJ1-4, with TRBD1 identical over 9 bases. The CDR3 covers 15 residues. Germline V gives CDR1 LNHDA, CDR2 SQIVND (reference sequence). Here the CDR3 reads CASSTSGTGIEKLLF. CDR3 nucleotides: TGTGCCAGTAGTACCTCCGGGACAGGGATCGAAAAACTGCTTTTT.